The sequence of this TCR beta chain was determined in a study of cytomegalovirus exposure and HLA in healthy donors (dated by TCRdb to the late 2010s). General notes on the study: An earlier analysis of approximately 600 of the donors reported more than 250 Gb of sequence data and roughly 100 million unique TCR beta sequences from roughly 180 million T cells. Approximately 330 gigabases of sequencing data and around 80 million unique TCR sequences made up an early release that covered over 550 HLA-typed donors. The genetic ancestry cluster associated with self-reported Caucasian donors included 70% to 85% of the roughly 400 genotyped donors. The study aimed to test whether cataloging public T cell receptors could reveal signatures of past pathogen exposure. Using immunosequencing, the study profiled T cell repertoires from 666 subjects and related those repertoires to cytomegalovirus serostatus. Besides the first cohort of around 670 subjects, a separate validation cohort made up of 120 different subjects was used. To predict cytomegalovirus infection status, the study combined high-throughput TCR immunosequencing, statistical association of individual TCRs with disease status, and machine learning. A later analysis re-analyzed previously published TCR beta repertoires from 660 or so donors and added high-resolution HLA genotyping to study TCR occurrence patterns. Rather than drawing on any new phenotypic data, the later analysis identified candidate immune exposures from TCR beta sequences and the way those sequences occurred across donors. An earlier analysis of around 640 of the donors used high-throughput TCR beta sequencing to judge whether each TCR beta V gene segment behaved as functional or pseudogenic. Donor age, sex, ethnicity and CMV serostatus were collected together with the repertoire data. A later genetic analysis used genome-wide SNP genotypes for about 60% of the roughly 700 donors, treating that subset as a discovery cohort. All discovery cohort repertoires had been generated on a single sequencing platform. HLA typing included class I and class II loci at four-digit resolution. The number of donors typed differed by locus, with about 629-630 for A, B, C, DRB1 and DQB1, approximately 500 for DQA1, over 600 for DPA1, and under 490 for DPB1. Because of strong linkage in the cohort, roughly five DR-DQ haplotypes were treated as single units for association and clustering. Among under 450 genotyped donors of the cohort, an average of 235,054 unique TCR beta nucleotide sequences were sequenced per donor, around 20% of them non-productive. Results the study describes overall, beyond this receptor: According to a later analysis, parvovirus B19, influenza, CMV and Epstein-Barr virus appeared linked to several top co-occurrence clusters. A group of highly shared sequence variants was considered likely to be a technical artifact of the sequencing pipeline. Because HLA typing was unavailable for some donors at each locus, only the typed subset was used in association tests. Compared with equally common non-associated chains, HLA-associated TCR beta chains in a later analysis were more clonally expanded and had lower generation probabilities. An earlier analysis of roughly 570 of the donors showed that most TCR beta V segments appeared in productive rearrangements either about 87% or about 30% of the time, which broadly matched IMGT annotations. Sequencing depth was assumed to be roughly uniform across donors in the presence/absence analyses, though that assumption may not hold. A further reported finding was that TCR beta sequences accurately predicted the HLA-A and HLA-B alleles for most subjects in the first cohort. An association between a missense DCLRE1C variant and V-gene and J-gene trimming of TCR beta chains was found in a later genetic analysis and replicated in an independent cohort. Because the 87-base-pair reads could not distinguish some IMGT-functional V segments, including TRBV6-2 and TRBV6-3, those segments were excluded. Specific HLA alleles were associated with 15,000 to 20,000 TCR beta sequences at a false discovery rate of 0.05 in a later analysis. Only TCR beta chains were sequenced in this cohort, and the absence of alpha or paired-chain data limited detectable features. According to a later genetic analysis, donors in an Asian-associated ancestry cluster had fewer N-insertions in productive TCRs than the approximately 650-donor mean. A total of around 150 TCR beta chains were listed by the study as associated with cytomegalovirus. Most TCR sequences were observed very rarely across donors, whereas some public TCRs were present in many individuals. The earlier analysis of 587 of the donors excluded 15 to 20 rarely observed V segments, including chromosome 9 orphons, because counts were too low. The authors suggested that the approach could potentially be generalized to other disease states and immunological phenotypes. When HLA alleles, especially DR and DQ, strongly co-occurred, TCR associations were difficult to assign to individual alleles. In a later analysis, the rate of TCR association differed among HLA loci, with DRB1 alleles having the most associated TCRs and HLA-C alleles having the fewest. A few of the identified cytomegalovirus-associated TCR beta chains were confirmed in vitro to be specific for cytomegalovirus antigens. Linkage disequilibrium might explain the correlated functional status among segregating V segments, but an unknown experimental factor could not be ruled out. Immune exposure information for the cohort was limited to CMV serostatus. The classifier was reported to diagnose cytomegalovirus status with high specificity and sensitivity in both the original cohort and the validation cohort. A later analysis found that most CMV-associated TCR beta chains appeared HLA-restricted, with HLA associations seemingly driven largely by CMV exposure.

The cohort comprised more than 550 healthy bone marrow donors. Cohort members were all nominally healthy when sampled, although unrecorded immune exposures were likely present. The donor tested CMV seronegative, placing the donor among the 352 seronegative members of the cohort. A peripheral blood sample was collected from each donor, and TCR beta sequencing was performed on peripheral blood mononuclear cells. Genomic DNA extraction from the blood cell samples was performed with the Qiagen DNeasy Blood Extraction Kit. The germline V gene (reference sequence) sets CDR1 to LNHDA and CDR2 to SQIVND. The V end gives up 4 bases and the J end 1 base, leaving 12 bases in the junction not matched to a gene. The CDR3, from cysteine to phenylalanine, totals 18 residues. Only the CDR3 DNA stays, 54 bases, in frame from base 1. Note on this clone: No cognate antigen has been identified for it. No clone much larger than this one lies a single base away; base qualities are absent.

The method behind the library was the immunoSEQ multiplex PCR assay. A mixture of 60 forward primers for TCR Vbeta segments and 13 reverse primers for TCR Jbeta segments was used in the multiplex PCR. Amplification of the CDR3 region of rearranged TCR beta genes was performed with a multiplex PCR assay on genomic DNA. On the Illumina HiSeq System, the amplified TCR beta libraries were sequenced as 87-base-pair reads. The source study handled its data this way. Across the roughly 600 repertoires, a later analysis counted roughly 84 million unique TCR beta chains, 9.5 million to 13 million of which were shared by at least two donors. Raw reads were error-corrected and collapsed into unique sequences by a nearest-neighbor algorithm in which closely related sequences were merged to remove PCR and sequencing errors. To assign V, D and J gene segments, CDR3 sequences were aligned to IMGT reference sequences. For a sequence to be retained, a match of at least six nucleotides to both a V gene segment and a J gene segment was required. A rearrangement counted as productive if the CDR3 had no stop codons and remained in frame with V and J, and every other rearrangement counted as non-productive. Following IMGT convention, CDR3 was defined as the stretch from the second conserved V-encoded cysteine up to the conserved J-encoded phenylalanine. Sequences without an unambiguous match to a single V gene segment were excluded from the earlier analysis of about 600 of the donors. An earlier analysis of 450 to 650 of the donors called V segments functional above 56.7% productive rearrangements and segregating when the between-donor standard deviation exceeded 5%. A statistical classification framework was built for diagnosing cytomegalovirus status from the catalog of TCR beta chain sequences. A later analysis assigned V and J genes by comparing TCR nucleotide sequences with IMGT/GENE-DB human TR gene sequences. Using the TCRdist pipeline, a later analysis assigned CDR3 sequences along with most-parsimonious VDJ recombination scenarios. In a later analysis, each TCR beta chain was defined by its CDR3 amino acid sequence together with its V-gene family, and reads without a unique V-gene family were excluded. In a later analysis, 450 to 600 highly shared, low-generation-probability nucleotide sequences were removed to address suspected cross-contamination and a sequencing artifact. In a later analysis, a clonal expansion index for each public chain was calculated from normalized within-repertoire ranks of inferred template counts. A later analysis computed generation probabilities with a VDJ recombination model fitted to out-of-frame rearrangements, and checked the results against IGoR. Hypergeometric tests were used in a later analysis to score TCR-TCR, TCR-HLA and TCR-CMV co-occurrence, with a repertoire-size bias correction applied to the TCR pairs. In a later analysis, false discovery rates were estimated by permuting HLA or CMV assignments 20 times. In a later analysis, co-occurring TCRs were grouped with DBSCAN, and TCRdist sequence similarity was added when clustering was performed within HLA-allele-positive subsets. Co-occurrence clustering excluded repertoires with fewer than 30,000 or more than 120,000 public chains, plus five with anomalous nucleotide sharing. In TCRdb, the immuneACCESS table is reduced to in-frame sequences with V and J assigned. These tables do not hold every clone; where another copy was compared, an unresolved V gene accounts for under half, and the others remain unexplained. From that table come the V and J calls and clone size; the DNA was used to work out D and trimming. Counted in this sample were some 190,000 clones; 80% to 90% of them appeared once. The leading ten clones occupy over 1% of the sample.

Sequencing was performed on PBMCs. The rearrangement combines TRBV19 with TRBJ2-4, with 8 bases matching TRBD2. The receptor's source is a man under 40 in good health and CMV-seronegative. The sequence in DNA is TGTGCCAGTAGTACCCCACCCGGGACTAGAGTTGCCAAAAACATTCAGTACTTC. Translation gives CASSTPPGTRVAKNIQYF. Full variable domain (CDR3 extended with the reference TRBV19 and TRBJ2-4 proteins): DGGITQSPKYLFRKEGQNVTLSCEQNLNHDAMYWYRQDPGQGLRLIYYSQIVNDFQKGDIAEGYSVSREKKESFPLTVTSAQKNPTAFYLCASSTPPGTRVAKNIQYFGAGTRLSVL.